This is a list of T cell receptor beta chains from one sample in a study of tumour-infiltrating T cells in Burkitt lymphoma. Clones were sequenced by immunoSEQ multiplex PCR, and TCRdb holds only the in-frame ones, with some missing. The repertoire includes 1,400 or so clones, under 95% of them detected once, and 13% to 15% sits in the top ten. The source material was tumor tissue. All receptors come from a human donor with diffuse large B-cell lymphoma. The CDR3 runs from the conserved cysteine through the conserved F or W. Fields, in order: clone size, V gene, D gene, J gene, CDR3 DNA, CDR3 protein. A D gene is named only where the DNA matches it firmly. Not all rows give a size; the values are once, few, many and, for expanded clones, a class.

clone size: -; V gene: TRBV5-8; D gene: TRBD1; J gene: TRBJ2-5; CDR3 DNA: TGTGCCAGCAGCCCCACAGGGGGAGAGGAGACCCAGTACTTC; CDR3 protein: CASSPTGGEETQYF
clone size: -; V gene: TRBV7-2; D gene: -; J gene: TRBJ2-3; CDR3 DNA: TGTGCCAGCAGCTTTATAAGGAACACAGATACGCAGTATTTT; CDR3 protein: CASSFIRNTDTQYF
clone size: -; V gene: TRBV5-6; D gene: -; J gene: TRBJ1-2; CDR3 DNA: TGTGCCAGCAGCTTGGTAGGGGGGCTCTATGGCTACACCTTC; CDR3 protein: CASSLVGGLYGYTF
clone size: -; V gene: TRBV21-1; D gene: -; J gene: TRBJ1-5; CDR3 DNA: TGTGCCAGCAGCAAAGATAAGAGCAATCAGCCCCAGCATTTT; CDR3 protein: CASSKDKSNQPQHF
clone size: -; V gene: TRBV28; D gene: -; J gene: TRBJ2-5; CDR3 DNA: TGTGCCAGCAGTGGAGAACAAGAGACCCAGTACTTC; CDR3 protein: CASSGEQETQYF
clone size: -; V gene: TRBV5-4; D gene: -; J gene: TRBJ2-7; CDR3 DNA: TGTGCCAGCAGCTTGTATGCAGTAGGGTTCCGCGAGCAGTACTTC; CDR3 protein: CASSLYAVGFREQYF
clone size: -; V gene: TRBV14; D gene: -; J gene: TRBJ2-2; CDR3 DNA: TGTGCCATTACAGCCGACAGCGCGACCGGGGAGCTGTTTTTT; CDR3 protein: CAITADSATGELFF
clone size: -; V gene: TRBV28; D gene: -; J gene: TRBJ2-1; CDR3 DNA: TGTGCCAGCAGTCTCGGGTACGACAATGAGCAGTTCTTC; CDR3 protein: CASSLGYDNEQFF
clone size: -; V gene: TRBV25-1; D gene: -; J gene: TRBJ1-3; CDR3 DNA: TGTGCCAGCAGTGAAGGTTGGGGAGGAGAAAACACCATATATTTT; CDR3 protein: CASSEGWGGENTIYF
clone size: -; V gene: TRBV4-1; D gene: -; J gene: TRBJ2-5; CDR3 DNA: TGCGCCAGCAGCCAAGACAGTATTGAAGAGACCCAGTACTTC; CDR3 protein: CASSQDSIEETQYF
clone size: -; V gene: TRBV19; D gene: -; J gene: TRBJ1-4; CDR3 DNA: TGTGCCAGTACCCAAGAGGGGTCCCTATGGGGGGAAAAACTGTTTTTT; CDR3 protein: CASTQEGSLWGEKLFF
clone size: -; V gene: TRBV29-1; D gene: -; J gene: TRBJ1-2; CDR3 DNA: TGCAGCGCCATTGGACAATATGGCTACACCTTC; CDR3 protein: CSAIGQYGYTF
clone size: -; V gene: TRBV27; D gene: TRBD1; J gene: TRBJ2-5; CDR3 DNA: TGTGCCAGCCTACACCGACAGGGCGTCCTGGGAGAGACCCAGTACTTC; CDR3 protein: CASLHRQGVLGETQYF
clone size: -; V gene: TRBV11-2; D gene: TRBD1; J gene: TRBJ2-7; CDR3 DNA: TGTGCCAGCAGCTTTGGCGTGCGGGACAGGGGGTCTTACGAGCAGTACTTC; CDR3 protein: CASSFGVRDRGSYEQYF
clone size: -; V gene: TRBV5-1; D gene: -; J gene: TRBJ2-7; CDR3 DNA: TGCGCCAGCAGCTGGGGTGAGCGGGCTTACTCCTACGAGCAGTACTTC; CDR3 protein: CASSWGERAYSYEQYF
clone size: -; V gene: TRBV12-5; D gene: TRBD1; J gene: TRBJ1-1; CDR3 DNA: TGTGCTAGTGGTTTAGAGTTCGGACAGGGTCCGAACACTGAAGCTTTCTTT; CDR3 protein: CASGLEFGQGPNTEAFF
clone size: -; V gene: TRBV30; D gene: TRBD1; J gene: TRBJ2-7; CDR3 DNA: TGTGCCTGGAGTGCCGGGACAGGGGGCTCTAGCGAGCAGTACTTC; CDR3 protein: CAWSAGTGGSSEQYF
clone size: -; V gene: TRBV15; D gene: TRBD2; J gene: TRBJ2-3; CDR3 DNA: TGTGCCACCAGCAGAGACCCAATTTCTAGCGGGAGTGGCGATACGCAGTATTTT; CDR3 protein: CATSRDPISSGSGDTQYF
clone size: -; V gene: TRBV11-3; D gene: TRBD1; J gene: TRBJ2-5; CDR3 DNA: TGTGCCAGCAGCTTGCGTACAGGGGGTGAAGAGACCCAGTACTTC; CDR3 protein: CASSLRTGGEETQYF
clone size: few; V gene: TRBV18; D gene: -; J gene: TRBJ2-3; CDR3 DNA: TGTGCCAGCTCACCCGTCCAAGGGGACACAGATACGCAGTATTTT; CDR3 protein: CASSPVQGDTDTQYF
clone size: -; V gene: TRBV4-1; D gene: TRBD2; J gene: TRBJ2-5; CDR3 DNA: TGCGCCAGCAGCCAAGACGGACTAGTTGGAGGGGAGACCCAGTACTTC; CDR3 protein: CASSQDGLVGGETQYF
clone size: -; V gene: TRBV30; D gene: TRBD1; J gene: TRBJ1-6; CDR3 DNA: TGTGCCTGGAGTTTGGGACAGCCGAATTCACCCCTCCACTTT; CDR3 protein: CAWSLGQPNSPLHF
clone size: -; V gene: TRBV10-3; D gene: TRBD2; J gene: TRBJ2-7; CDR3 DNA: TGTGCCATCAGTGAGTCTGGGGCTAGCGGGGATTCTAACGAGCAGTACTTC; CDR3 protein: CAISESGASGDSNEQYF
clone size: -; V gene: TRBV7-9; D gene: TRBD2; J gene: TRBJ2-1; CDR3 DNA: TGTGCCAGCAGCCCCTGGACTAGCGGGGCCGCCCATGAGCAGTTCTTC; CDR3 protein: CASSPWTSGAAHEQFF
clone size: -; V gene: TRBV15; D gene: TRBD1; J gene: TRBJ1-5; CDR3 DNA: TGTGCCACCAGCCCCCGACAGGGCGGCAATCAGCCCCAGCATTTT; CDR3 protein: CATSPRQGGNQPQHF
clone size: -; V gene: TRBV6-6; D gene: -; J gene: TRBJ2-7; CDR3 DNA: TGTGCCAGCAGTTACGATGGGGGTACCTACGAGCAGTACTTC; CDR3 protein: CASSYDGGTYEQYF
clone size: -; V gene: TRBV19; D gene: -; J gene: TRBJ1-1; CDR3 DNA: TGTGCCAGTAGTCCCTATGACAAGGGGGACGGAAGCACTGAAGCTTTCTTT; CDR3 protein: CASSPYDKGDGSTEAFF
clone size: -; V gene: TRBV28; D gene: -; J gene: TRBJ2-2; CDR3 DNA: TGTGCCATCCCGACAGGTGGGAGAGAGGCCGGGGAGCTGTTTTTT; CDR3 protein: CAIPTGGREAGELFF
clone size: -; V gene: TRBV30; D gene: TRBD2; J gene: TRBJ2-7; CDR3 DNA: TGTGCCTCCCGACTAGCGGGAACCTACGAGCAGTACTTC; CDR3 protein: CASRLAGTYEQYF
clone size: -; V gene: TRBV2; D gene: TRBD1; J gene: TRBJ2-2; CDR3 DNA: TGTGCCAGCAGTGTGGGACAGGTTAACACCGGGGAGCTGTTTTTT; CDR3 protein: CASSVGQVNTGELFF
clone size: -; V gene: TRBV10-2; D gene: -; J gene: TRBJ1-1; CDR3 DNA: TGCGCCAGCAGTGAAACAGTGAACACTGAAGCTTTCTTT; CDR3 protein: CASSETVNTEAFF
clone size: -; V gene: TRBV5-5; D gene: TRBD2; J gene: TRBJ2-1; CDR3 DNA: TGTGTCAGCAGCTTGGGAGGGCCTGACGCTCCTTCCTACAATGAGCAGTTCTTC; CDR3 protein: CVSSLGGPDAPSYNEQFF
clone size: -; V gene: TRBV7-2; D gene: -; J gene: TRBJ1-2; CDR3 DNA: TGTGCCAGCAGCTCCCCGACAGCCGGCTACACCTTC; CDR3 protein: CASSSPTAGYTF
clone size: -; V gene: TRBV11-2; D gene: -; J gene: TRBJ2-7; CDR3 DNA: TGTGCCAGCAGCTTTAGCGGCGAGCAGTACTTC; CDR3 protein: CASSFSGEQYF
clone size: -; V gene: TRBV7-8; D gene: TRBD1; J gene: TRBJ1-4; CDR3 DNA: TGTGCCAGCAGCTTAGGGAGTCAGGGGGCCGCAACTAATGAAAAACTGTTTTTT; CDR3 protein: CASSLGSQGAATNEKLFF
clone size: -; V gene: TRBV29-1; D gene: -; J gene: TRBJ1-1; CDR3 DNA: TGCAGCGTCGAACAGGGAGGGGACACTGAAGCTTTCTTT; CDR3 protein: CSVEQGGDTEAFF
clone size: -; V gene: TRBV2; D gene: TRBD2; J gene: TRBJ2-3; CDR3 DNA: TGTGCCAGCAGTGGGCCACCGGGACTAGCGGGAGGAGTGGGCACAGATACGCAGTATTTT; CDR3 protein: CASSGPPGLAGGVGTDTQYF
clone size: -; V gene: TRBV6-5; D gene: TRBD1; J gene: TRBJ1-1; CDR3 DNA: TGTGCCAGCAGGCCTGACAGGGTCGGCACTGAAGCTTTCTTT; CDR3 protein: CASRPDRVGTEAFF
clone size: -; V gene: TRBV6-5; D gene: -; J gene: TRBJ2-7; CDR3 DNA: TGTGCCAGCACCTCTGCGGAGGCGAGCTCCTACGAGCAGTACTTC; CDR3 protein: CASTSAEASSYEQYF
clone size: -; V gene: TRBV27; D gene: -; J gene: TRBJ2-5; CDR3 DNA: TGTGCCAGCAGTTTCCCCGGGGAGACCCAGTACTTC; CDR3 protein: CASSFPGETQYF
clone size: -; V gene: TRBV27; D gene: -; J gene: TRBJ1-2; CDR3 DNA: TGTGCCAGCAGTTTAAACGCAGGGGCCTATGGCTACACCTTC; CDR3 protein: CASSLNAGAYGYTF
clone size: few; V gene: TRBV11-3; D gene: -; J gene: TRBJ2-5; CDR3 DNA: TGTGCCAGCAGCTTAGGTAGTAGGGAAGAGACCCAGTACTTC; CDR3 protein: CASSLGSREETQYF
clone size: once; V gene: TRBV7-8; D gene: TRBD1; J gene: TRBJ2-3; CDR3 DNA: TGTGCCAGCAGCATCCAGGGGGCGCGGGATACGCAGTATTTT; CDR3 protein: CASSIQGARDTQYF
clone size: -; V gene: TRBV28; D gene: TRBD1; J gene: TRBJ1-2; CDR3 DNA: TGTGCCAGCAGTTACCGGGACAGGGGCTATGGCTACACCTTC; CDR3 protein: CASSYRDRGYGYTF
clone size: once; V gene: TRBV27; D gene: -; J gene: TRBJ2-3; CDR3 DNA: TGTGCCAGCACCTTAGGAGATACGCAGTATTTT; CDR3 protein: CASTLGDTQYF
clone size: -; V gene: TRBV5-6; D gene: -; J gene: TRBJ1-3; CDR3 DNA: TGTGCCAGCAGCTTGAACCCGGGTGTGAGAAACACCATATATTTT; CDR3 protein: CASSLNPGVRNTIYF
clone size: -; V gene: TRBV27; D gene: -; J gene: TRBJ2-7; CDR3 DNA: TGTGCCAGCAGTTTCGTAGGTGGCGAGCAGTACTTC; CDR3 protein: CASSFVGGEQYF
clone size: -; V gene: TRBV7-2; D gene: TRBD1; J gene: TRBJ1-2; CDR3 DNA: TGTGCCAGCAGCTCGACAGGGGGAACTAACTATGGCTACACCTTC; CDR3 protein: CASSSTGGTNYGYTF
clone size: -; V gene: TRBV5-6; D gene: -; J gene: TRBJ1-5; CDR3 DNA: TGTGCCAGCAGCTTGGACAGGGGCAATCAGCCCCAGCATTTT; CDR3 protein: CASSLDRGNQPQHF
clone size: -; V gene: TRBV7-9; D gene: -; J gene: TRBJ1-1; CDR3 DNA: TGTGCCACCCGACAGGACATCACCGACGGAGCTTTCTTT; CDR3 protein: CATRQDITDGAFF
clone size: once; V gene: TRBV6-1; D gene: TRBD1; J gene: TRBJ2-7; CDR3 DNA: TGTGCCAGCAGTGAATCGGGACAGGGGTTAGTCGAGCAGTACTTC; CDR3 protein: CASSESGQGLVEQYF
clone size: -; V gene: TRBV10-3; D gene: -; J gene: TRBJ1-5; CDR3 DNA: TGTGCCATCAGTGATGTTCGGGGGGTCCTTCAGCCCCAGCATTTT; CDR3 protein: CAISDVRGVLQPQHF
clone size: -; V gene: TRBV13; D gene: TRBD2; J gene: TRBJ2-1; CDR3 DNA: TGTGCCAGCAGAAAGAATCCGGGACTAGCGGGCGAGCAGTTCTTC; CDR3 protein: CASRKNPGLAGEQFF